The 19 T cell receptor beta chains listed next were all sequenced from one sample in a study of shared clonotypes between healthy human individuals. Assay used: immunoSEQ multiplex PCR; TCRdb lists only in-frame clones, some missing. The sample lists about 1.5 million clones; about 98% were seen once. The specimen was naive CD4+ T cells sorted from blood. Subset in this sample: CD45RA+ positively selected. These receptors came from a man aged 25 to 40 in good health.

Turning to this clone: The sample holds other DNA sequences that translate to the same CDR3. The CDR3 coding sequence is TGTGCCAGCAGTTACTCTGGAGGCTCCTACGAGCAGTACTTC. This sequence encodes CASSYSGGSYEQYF. The rearrangement uses TRBV6-5 and TRBJ2-7; a weak D match, TRBD2 (5 bases). Germline-derived CDR1 and CDR2 are MNHEY and SVGAGI. The CDR3 spans 14 residues. V was clipped by 0 bases and J by 0 bases, with 6 bases between them.

This clone turned up a few times. The chain employs TRBV11-2 and TRBJ2-2; D is unresolved. V was clipped by 0 bases and J by 3 bases, with 5 bases between them. The germline gives CDR1 SGHAT, CDR2 FQNNGV. CDR3 length: 14 residues. The CDR3 bases are TGTGCCAGCAGCTTAGAGGTGGACACCGGGGAGCTGTTTTTT. Encoded protein: CASSLEVDTGELFF.

This clone was seen once. The chain recombines TRBV4-2 with TRBJ2-1; D is perhaps TRBD2 (5 bases). In germline, CDR1 is LGHNA, CDR2 YNFKEQ. The CDR3 is made up of 15 amino acids. Trimming took off 4 bases at V and 11 bases at J, with 21 bases between the two ends. CDR3 loop: CASSPPGDRGKKQFF. In DNA form, the CDR3 reads TGTGCCAGCAGCCCTCCAGGCGATCGGGGAAAGAAGCAGTTCTTC.

On this clone itself: This specimen includes other DNA sequences encoding the same CDR3. The chain uses TRBV5-1 and TRBJ1-2; D not certain. Germline loops: CDR1 SGHRS, CDR2 YFSETQ. This CDR3 is built from 13 residues. The V and J ends lost 1 base and 1 base respectively, with 5 bases between them. The CDR3 protein is CASSLTVNYGYTF. CDR3 sequence (DNA): TGCGCCAGCAGCTTGACGGTTAACTATGGCTACACCTTC.

V and J are TRBV5-8 and TRBJ2-1, with 14 bases aligning to TRBD2. V gave up 0 bases and J gave up 0 bases; unmatched junction bases: 8. Per the germline V gene, CDR1 is SGHTS and CDR2 is YDEGEE. This CDR3 spans 20 amino acids. The CDR3 sequence: CASSLAGTSGSWFSYNEQFF. The CDR3 region has the DNA TGTGCCAGCAGCTTGGCCGGGACTAGCGGGAGTTGGTTCTCCTACAATGAGCAGTTCTTC.

The chain couples TRBV28 to TRBJ2-3; D not certain. Germline assignment: CDR1 MDHEN and CDR2 SYDVKM. Trimming removed 2 bases at V and 3 bases at J, with 9 bases between. This CDR3 has 14 residues. The CDR3 DNA is TGTGCCAGCAGTTTAAAGGGCCTTACAGATACGCAGTATTTT. This codes for CASSLKGLTDTQYF.

The chain links TRBV5-6 to TRBJ2-7; D call uncertain. Trimming pared 2 bases from V and 5 bases from J, leaving 11 bases between. In germline, CDR1 is SGHDT, CDR2 YYEEEE. There are 13 residues in the CDR3. The CDR3 DNA follows: TGTGCCAGCAGCTTCAGAGAAACCGACGAGCAGTACTTC. It translates to CASSFRETDEQYF.

The chain is built from TRBV29-1 and TRBJ1-2; 10 positions match TRBD1. The CDR3 has 14 residues. Trimming removed 8 bases from V and 6 bases from J; junction bases left unmatched: 12. The germline gives CDR1 SQVTM, CDR2 ANQGSEA. CDR3: CSSDPPTGGDGYTF. The CDR3 nucleotides are TGCAGCTCAGACCCCCCGACAGGGGGCGATGGCTACACCTTC. The variable domain in full, with the rest retrieved from reference TRBV29-1 and TRBJ1-2, is SAVISQKPSRDICQRGTSLTIQCQVDSQVTMMFWYRQQPGQSLTLIATANQGSEATYESGFVIDKFPISRPNLTFSTLTVSNMSPEDSSIYLCSSDPPTGGDGYTFGSGTRLTVV.

V and J are TRBV28 and TRBJ2-7; 7 nucleotides match TRBD2. The CDR3 is made up of 13 amino acids. The trim removed 2 bases at V and 7 bases at J, leaving 5 bases unmatched. Germline CDR1 and CDR2: MDHEN and SYDVKM. For the CDR3, the DNA is TGTGCCAGCAGTTTAATCCAGGGAGGGGAGCAGTACTTC. As protein: CASSLIQGGEQYF.

The chain employs TRBV11-1 and TRBJ2-3, with D hard to call. The germline gives CDR1 SGHAT, CDR2 FQDESV (reference sequence). The CDR3 is 11 residues long. With 5 bases removed from V and 4 bases from J, the gap between germline ends came to 4 bases. In DNA form, the CDR3 reads TGTGCCAGCAGCACCCCAGATACGCAGTATTTT. Protein product: CASSTPDTQYF. The full variable domain, with the rest looked up from reference TRBV11-1 and TRBJ2-3, is EAEVAQSPRYKITEKSQAVAFWCDPISGHATLYWYRQILGQGPELLVQFQDESVVDDSQLPKDRFSAERLKGVDSTLKIQPAELGDSAMYLCASSTPDTQYFGPGTRLTVL.

This clone was seen only once. V gene TRBV7-2 combines with J gene TRBJ2-3; D remains ambiguous. The CDR3 runs 14 residues. From germline, CDR1 is SGHTA and CDR2 FQGNSA. Trimming cost V 1 base and J 6 bases, with 11 bases left between them. The CDR3 loop is CASSLGGSEDTQYF. For the CDR3, the DNA is TGTGCCAGCAGCTTAGGTGGTTCCGAGGATACGCAGTATTTT.

The rearrangement joins TRBV7-9 to TRBJ2-1, with unresolved D. The V gene's germline CDR1 is SEHNR and CDR2 FQNEAQ (reference sequence). Deletions cut 8 bases from V and 3 bases from J, with 5 bases between. This CDR3 spans 11 amino acids. This CDR3 reads CASEFYNEQFF. In DNA, the CDR3 is TGTGCCAGCGAGTTCTACAATGAGCAGTTCTTC.

The chain couples TRBV11-3 to TRBJ2-7; 14 positions agree with TRBD2. The germline V gene encodes CDR1 SGHNT and CDR2 YENEEA. With V trimmed by 5 bases and J by 7 bases, 7 bases remained unmatched. CDR3 size: 15 residues. The CDR3 loop reads CASSQGLAGEREQYF. The CDR3 DNA is TGTGCCAGCAGCCAGGGACTAGCGGGAGAACGGGAGCAGTACTTC.

The rearrangement uses TRBV4-1 and TRBJ2-2; 9 bases are a match to TRBD1. The V gene's germline CDR1 is MGHRA and CDR2 YSYEKL. V gave up 8 bases and J gave up 4 bases; unmatched junction bases: 8. This CDR3 comprises 15 residues. In DNA form, the CDR3 reads TGCGCCAGCTGGCCGGGACAGGGTCCCACCGGGGAGCTGTTTTTT. It encodes CASWPGQGPTGELFF.

CDR3 nucleotide sequence: TGTGCCAGCAGCTTACGGACTAGCGGGACCCACTCCTACAATGAGCAGTTCTTC. Translated: CASSLRTSGTHSYNEQFF. The chain has TRBV7-3 and TRBJ2-1, with TRBD2 identical over 12 bases. After removal of 2 bases from V and 0 bases from J, the junction contained 5 bases not matched to a gene. The CDR3 sequence is 18 residues long. Germline V gene data show CDR1 as SGHTA and CDR2 as FQGTGA.

This chain links TRBV5-4 with TRBJ1-4; TRBD1 is a possible D gene (5 bases). The germline V gene has CDR1 SGHNT and CDR2 YYREEE (reference sequence). This CDR3 has 14 amino acids. The V and J ends lost 2 bases and 3 bases respectively, with 8 bases between them. CDR3 protein: CASSLEGANEKLFF. The CDR3 DNA is TGTGCCAGCAGCTTAGAAGGGGCTAATGAAAAACTGTTTTTT.

As DNA, the CDR3 is TGTGCCAGCAGCCTGACCCACAATGAGCAGTTCTTC. It encodes CASSLTHNEQFF. The V and J genes are TRBV9 and TRBJ2-1, with D hard to call. V lost 4 bases and J lost 5, with 7 bases in between. Germline V gene sequence: CDR1 SGDLS, CDR2 YYNGEE. The CDR3 runs to 12 residues. The variable domain in full, with the rest retrieved from reference TRBV9 and TRBJ2-1, is DSGVTQTPKHLITATGQRVTLRCSPRSGDLSVYWYQQSLDQGLQFLIQYYNGEERAKGNILERFSAQQFPDLHSELNLSSLELGDSALYFCASSLTHNEQFFGPGTRLTVL.

The J gene is TRBJ2-7, the V gene TRBV5-1; D unresolved. V was shortened by 0 bases and J by 2 bases, with 15 bases between the two germline ends. Per the germline V gene, CDR1 is SGHRS and CDR2 is YFSETQ. CDR3 length equals 16 residues. The DNA of the CDR3 is TGCGCCAGCAGCTTGGCCATTACATTCCGCCCCTACGAGCAGTACTTC. Its translation is CASSLAITFRPYEQYF.

Turning to this clone: Other DNA sequences of this sample code for an identical CDR3. The chain has TRBV7-2 and TRBJ2-7; 9 bases line up with TRBD1. The V gene end was trimmed by 3 bases and the J gene end by 3 bases; junction bases not matched to a gene: 3. Germline-derived CDR1 and CDR2 are SGHTA and FQGNSA. The CDR3 is made up of 14 amino acids. The CDR3 loop reads CASSFRTGDYEQYF. CDR3 DNA sequence: TGTGCCAGCAGCTTCCGGACAGGGGACTACGAGCAGTACTTC.